The 30 T cell receptor beta chains reported below all come from one sample, sequenced in a study of CD8+ T cells in alopecia areata. Noted treatment: oral pan-JAK inhibitor, 5-10 mg twice daily. cDNA prepared by RNA extraction and subsequent reverse transcription served as the template for sequencing. Method: immunoSEQ multiplex PCR; TCRdb's copy keeps in-frame clones and lacks some. The sample yields some 160,000 clones, around 71% seen once. Sample: CD4+ T cells sorted from blood, taken at week 4, from a patient treated with tofacitinib. The receptors come from a human donor with alopecia areata.

The J gene is TRBJ2-7, the V gene TRBV30; D is uncertain. The CDR3 is 14 residues long. Trimming took 4 bases from V and 2 from J, leaving 15 bases between them. In germline, CDR1 is GTSNPN, CDR2 SVGIG (reference sequence). CDR3 sequence reads: CAWNAGTVTYEQYF. As DNA, the CDR3 is TGTGCCTGGAACGCCGGAACAGTAACCTACGAGCAGTACTTC. Complete variable domain (other parts from reference TRBV30 and TRBJ2-7): SQTIHQWPATLVQPVGSPLSLECTVEGTSNPNLYWYRQAAGRGLQLLFYSVGIGQISSEVPQNLSASRPQDRQFILSSKKLLLSDSGFYLCAWNAGTVTYEQYFGPGTRLTVT.

The J gene is TRBJ2-5, the V gene TRBV4-2, with no clear D. V shed 0 bases and J shed 3 bases, with 8 bases lying between them. The germline V gene encodes CDR1 LGHNA and CDR2 YNFKEQ. This CDR3 is built from 14 residues. The CDR3 sequence is CASSQDHSEETQYF. In nucleotides, the CDR3 is TGTGCCAGCAGCCAAGATCACAGCGAAGAGACCCAGTACTTC.

The chain uses TRBV7-9 and TRBJ2-3, with TRBD2 matching over 8 bases. CDR1 and CDR2 (germline): SEHNR, FQNEAQ (reference sequence). The CDR3 totals 14 residues. V trimming: 5 bases; J trimming: 4 bases; junction bases outside the gene matches: 5. Written as DNA, the CDR3 is TGTGCCAGCAGCCCCCTGCGGGGGGCAGATACGCAGTATTTT. Encoded protein: CASSPLRGADTQYF.

Only a few counts were recorded for this clone. The chain carries TRBV30 and TRBJ2-4, with 7 bases aligning to TRBD1. Germline loops: CDR1 GTSNPN, CDR2 SVGIG (reference sequence). With V trimmed by 3 bases and J by 0 bases, 11 bases remained unmatched. The CDR3 contains 17 residues. CDR3 DNA sequence: TGTGCCTGGAGCACCGGGACAGTCGTCCTAGCCAAAAACATTCAGTACTTC. It codes for CAWSTGTVVLAKNIQYF.

This clone has only a few counts. The J gene is TRBJ2-3, the V gene TRBV6-6; perhaps TRBD2 as D (5 bases). Germline lookup yields CDR1 MNHNY and CDR2 SVGAGI (reference sequence). The V and J ends lost 4 bases and 3 bases respectively, with 8 bases between them. The length of the CDR3 is 13 residues. CDR3 protein: CASSFSGTDTQYF. CDR3 nucleotide sequence: TGTGCCAGCAGTTTCTCGGGGACAGATACGCAGTATTTT.

This clone was detected a few times. V and J are TRBV29-1 and TRBJ2-7, with TRBD1 identical over 7 bases. Germline CDR1 is SQVTM and CDR2 is ANQGSEA. This CDR3 is built from 12 residues. Losses at the gene ends were 6 bases for V and 2 bases for J; bases not matched to a gene: 4. The CDR3 coding sequence is TGCAGCGTCAGGGACAGACCCTACGAGCAGTACTTC. Translation: CSVRDRPYEQYF.

The chain is built from TRBV4-1 and TRBJ2-5, with D perhaps matching TRBD1 or TRBD2 (5 bases each). Deletions cut 4 bases from V and 5 bases from J, with 14 bases between. Germline CDR1 and CDR2: MGHRA and YSYEKL. This CDR3 region has 14 residues. CDR3 DNA: TGCGCCAGCAGCCTACAGACGGGGCGGGAGACCCAGTACTTC. Amino acid sequence: CASSLQTGRETQYF.

The chain recombines TRBV5-4 with TRBJ2-2; 8 bases agree with TRBD1. CDR3 length equals 15 residues. Germline CDR1 reads SGHNT; CDR2 reads YYREEE (reference sequence). With V trimmed by 0 bases and J by 9 bases, 7 bases remained unmatched. CDR3 residues: CASSLGGRTGWELFF. The CDR3, as DNA: TGTGCCAGCAGCTTGGGAGGTCGGACAGGGTGGGAGCTGTTTTTT. Variable domain in full (rest from reference TRBV5-4 and TRBJ2-2): ETGVTQSPTHLIKTRGQQVTLRCSSQSGHNTVSWYQQALGQGPQFIFQYYREEENGRGNFPPRFSGLQFPNYSSELNVNALELDDSALYLCASSLGGRTGWELFFGEGSRLTVL.

This clone turned up a few times. The rearrangement joins TRBV29-1 to TRBJ2-7; possibly TRBD1 for D (5 bases). This CDR3 comprises 12 residues. V lost 4 bases to trimming and J lost 5 bases, with 12 bases between them. Germline loops: CDR1 SQVTM, CDR2 ANQGSEA. The CDR3 loop reads CSVAGNGDEQYF. CDR3 DNA: TGCAGCGTTGCAGGGAATGGCGACGAGCAGTACTTC.

The chain employs TRBV7-2 and TRBJ2-5; 12 nucleotides align to TRBD2. CDR3 length: 16 amino acids. Germline CDR1 SGHTA, CDR2 FQGNSA. V dropped 5 bases and J dropped 5; count of bases not matched to a gene: 9. The CDR3 sequence is CASSPLAGGPGETQYF. CDR3 coding DNA: TGTGCCAGCAGCCCGCTAGCGGGGGGGCCGGGGGAGACCCAGTACTTC.

The J gene is TRBJ2-5, the V gene TRBV29-1; TRBD1 matches at 9 bases. The CDR3 spans 14 residues. V shed 4 bases, J shed 5 bases, and the junction held 8 bases outside the gene matches. The V gene's germline CDR1 is SQVTM and CDR2 ANQGSEA. CDR3 nucleotides: TGCAGCGTTGGAGGGACAGGGAGGTTGGAGACCCAGTACTTC. Translated: CSVGGTGRLETQYF.

This clone was counted a few times. This chain uses TRBV5-1 with TRBJ2-7, with TRBD1 matching over 8 bases. The CDR3 length is 15 residues. Germline CDR1 and CDR2: SGHRS and YFSETQ. With 5 bases clipped from V and 0 bases from J, the junction kept 7 bases outside the gene matches. The CDR3 sequence: CASRIEDRASYEQYF. The CDR3 DNA follows: TGCGCCAGCAGGATAGAGGACAGGGCCTCCTACGAGCAGTACTTC.

The V gene is TRBV5-6, the J gene TRBJ2-7, with D possibly TRBD1 on 6 matching bases. The CDR3 totals 15 residues. CDR1 is SGHDT, CDR2 YYEEEE, per germline. With 5 bases removed from V and 0 bases from J, the gap between germline ends came to 15 bases. For the CDR3, the DNA is TGTGCCAGCAGTAAAGACAGGCGAAGCTCCTACGAGCAGTACTTC. Translation: CASSKDRRSSYEQYF.

The chain employs TRBV6-1 and TRBJ2-4, with unresolved D. The germline gives CDR1 MNHNS, CDR2 SASEGT. V was cut by 1 base and J by 6 bases, with 7 bases left in between. The CDR3 totals 13 residues. The CDR3, as DNA: TGTGCCAGCAGTGAAGGAATAGTAAACATTCAGTACTTC. As protein: CASSEGIVNIQYF.

A word on this clone: Other DNA variants within this sample encode the same CDR3. The chain uses TRBV7-9 and TRBJ1-4; a weak D match, TRBD1 (5 bases). Germline-derived CDR1 and CDR2 are SEHNR and FQNEAQ (reference sequence). The CDR3 loop spans 13 amino acids. Trimming cost V 3 bases and J 8 bases, with 10 bases left between them. The CDR3 protein is CASSLGTVEKLFF. The CDR3 coding sequence is TGTGCCAGCAGCTTGGGGACTGTGGAAAAACTGTTTTTT.

In its sample, this clone was seen once. The chain recombines TRBV30 with TRBJ1-5; D may be TRBD1 (5 bases). Trimming stripped 0 bases from V and 4 bases from J, with 13 bases between. CDR1 and CDR2 from the germline V gene are GTSNPN and SVGIG (reference sequence). This CDR3 comprises 15 residues. The CDR3, as DNA: TGTGCCTGGAGTGTCGGCCCGGGGGGGAATCAGCCCCAGCATTTT. Residues: CAWSVGPGGNQPQHF.

In its sample, this clone was seen once. The V gene is TRBV30, the J gene TRBJ2-7; 9 bases map to TRBD1. Germline V lookup: CDR1 GTSNPN, CDR2 SVGIG (reference sequence). V was clipped by 7 bases and J by 3 bases; unmatched bases: 4. The CDR3 has 12 amino acids. Here the CDR3 reads CASPGQGYEQYF. In DNA form, the CDR3 reads TGTGCCTCACCGGGACAGGGCTACGAGCAGTACTTC.

This clone was counted a few times. The gene calls are TRBV2 and TRBJ1-3; 7 bases agree with TRBD1. The CDR3 has 15 residues. From germline, CDR1 is SNHLY and CDR2 FYNNEI. J gave up 4 bases and V 3 bases, and 6 bases lay outside the gene matches. DNA of the CDR3: TGTGCCAGCAGTGACCATGGACAGGAGGGAAACACCATATATTTT. As protein: CASSDHGQEGNTIYF.

This chain connects TRBV30 to TRBJ2-1, with D tentatively TRBD1 (6 bases). The CDR3 spans 15 residues. The germline V and J ends were trimmed by 0 bases and 4 bases, with 13 bases remaining between them. Germline values: CDR1 GTSNPN, CDR2 SVGIG (reference sequence). The CDR3 DNA reads TGTGCCTGGAGTGTGGGCAGGGGTCGATACAATGAGCAGTTCTTC. Translating it yields CAWSVGRGRYNEQFF.

On this clone: This sample includes further DNA sequences coding for the same CDR3. The chain has TRBV29-1 and TRBJ2-3; D is uncertain. Deletions cut 7 bases from V and 1 base from J, with 3 bases between. CDR3 length: 10 residues. CDR1 is SQVTM and CDR2 is ANQGSEA in the germline V gene. CDR3 nucleotide sequence: TGCAGCGCCGGCACAGATACGCAGTATTTT. Its translation: CSAGTDTQYF.

The V gene is TRBV30, the J gene TRBJ1-1; D is ambiguous. The germline CDR1 and CDR2 sequences are GTSNPN and SVGIG (reference sequence). V shed 2 bases and J shed 0 bases, with 7 bases lying between them. This CDR3 has 13 residues. CDR3 coding DNA: TGTGCCTGGAGTCTAAGAATGAACACTGAAGCTTTCTTT. Its translation: CAWSLRMNTEAFF.

V is TRBV25-1 and J is TRBJ2-3, with TRBD2 matching over 12 bases. Trimming took 2 bases from V and 6 from J; bases not matched to a gene: 3. The CDR3 sequence is 15 residues long. Germline CDR1 and CDR2: MGHDK and SYGVNS. Here the CDR3 reads CASSERLAGGDTQYF. The CDR3 bases are TGTGCCAGCAGTGAACGTCTAGCGGGGGGGGATACGCAGTATTTT.

The V and J genes are TRBV6-6 and TRBJ1-1; D possibly corresponds to TRBD1 (6 bases). The germline V gene encodes CDR1 MNHNY and CDR2 SVGAGI (reference sequence). The V end lost 11 bases, the J end lost 1 base, and 14 bases lay between the germline ends. The CDR3 contains 13 residues. This CDR3 reads CAGQGQGNTEAFF. The DNA of the CDR3 is TGTGCCGGCCAGGGGCAGGGGAACACTGAAGCTTTCTTT.

The chain links TRBV14 to TRBJ2-7; possibly TRBD1 for D (5 bases). V was clipped by 3 bases and J by 6 bases, with 9 bases between them. The CDR3 has 12 amino acids. Germline CDR1 and CDR2: SGHDN and FVKESK. This CDR3 reads CASSHRVGEQYF. The DNA of the CDR3 is TGTGCCAGCAGCCACAGGGTTGGCGAGCAGTACTTC. Full variable domain (rest looked up from reference TRBV14 and TRBJ2-7): EAGVTQFPSHSVIEKGQTVTLRCDPISGHDNLYWYRRVMGKEIKFLLHFVKESKQDESGMPNNRFLAERTGGTYSTLKVQPAELEDSGVYFCASSHRVGEQYFGPGTRLTVT.

The chain links TRBV30 to TRBJ2-5; TRBD1 is a possible D gene (5 bases). Looked up from germline, CDR1 is GTSNPN and CDR2 is SVGIG (reference sequence). The germline V and J ends were trimmed by 1 base and 5 bases, with 11 bases remaining between them. This CDR3 is 13 amino acids long. CDR3 sequence reads: CAWSGGAGETQYF. CDR3 nucleotide sequence: TGTGCCTGGAGTGGTGGGGCCGGGGAGACCCAGTACTTC.

The chain uses TRBV29-1 and TRBJ1-5; 7 positions agree with TRBD1. Germline V gene sequence: CDR1 SQVTM, CDR2 ANQGSEA. The CDR3 covers 13 residues. The junction had 4 bases not matched to a gene; V was cut back by 6 bases and J by 2 bases. Here the CDR3 DNA reads TGCAGCGTAGGTACAGGGGGCAATCAGCCCCAGCATTTT. Amino acid sequence: CSVGTGGNQPQHF.

The rearrangement uses TRBV6-5 and TRBJ1-2; D is ambiguous. V lost 2 bases, J lost 5 bases, and 9 bases lay in between. The CDR3 spans 13 residues. Per the germline V gene, CDR1 is MNHEY and CDR2 is SVGAGI. The CDR3 DNA sequence: TGTGCCAGCAGTTACCCGGGCTTTTATGGCTACACCTTC. Translated: CASSYPGFYGYTF.

The chain joins TRBV4-3 to TRBJ2-2; D is possibly TRBD2 (5 bases). This CDR3 comprises 14 residues. Trimming removed 0 bases from V and 5 bases from J, with 7 bases in between. The V gene's germline CDR1 is LGHNA and CDR2 YSLEER. The chain's CDR3 is CASSQESGTGELFF. Written as DNA, the CDR3 is TGCGCCAGCAGCCAAGAGTCGGGAACCGGGGAGCTGTTTTTT.

V is TRBV29-1 and J is TRBJ2-7, with 7 bases matching TRBD1. This CDR3 comprises 15 residues. Trimming cost V 0 bases and J 5 bases; bases outside gene matches: 10. Germline V gene sequence: CDR1 SQVTM, CDR2 ANQGSEA. As DNA, the CDR3 is TGCAGCGTTGAAGAAATGTCAGGGGGTCTCAACGAGCAGTACTTC. This codes for CSVEEMSGGLNEQYF.

The chain combines TRBV5-6 with TRBJ1-6, with 7 bases fitting TRBD1. Losses at the gene ends were 4 bases for V and 7 bases for J; bases not matched to a gene: 5. This CDR3 spans 14 amino acids. CDR1 SGHDT and CDR2 YYEEEE come from the germline V gene. CDR3 nucleotide sequence: TGTGCCAGCAGCCTGGGACAGCCGAATTCACCCCTCCACTTT. This sequence encodes CASSLGQPNSPLHF.